This T cell receptor (beta chain) was observed in a study of T cell clonotyping in hematopoietic cell transplantation. The CDR3 is 15 amino acids. Germline lookup yields CDR1 SNHLY and CDR2 FYNNEI. V was clipped by 6 bases and J by 5 bases, with 17 bases between them. The method was immunoSEQ multiplex PCR; TCRdb's version includes in-frame clones alone and lacks a portion of them. The table shows about 5,400 clones, with 66% occurring only once. Blood collection times were about day -28 and days 30, 100, 180 posttransplant. Here the sequenced sample was PBMCs, taken 180 days after allogeneic stem cell transplant. This TCR derives from a male patient aged 45-59 years who had an allogeneic stem cell transplant from an unrelated donor, so the T cells may come from the graft donor. Some clones in this sample may be carry-over from other donors' samples. This chain joins TRBV2 and TRBJ1-3, with D maybe TRBD1 (5 bases). CDR3 protein: CASSQEGESRNTIYF. In nucleotides, the CDR3 is TGTGCCAGCAGCCAAGAAGGGGAATCTCGAAACACCATATATTTT.